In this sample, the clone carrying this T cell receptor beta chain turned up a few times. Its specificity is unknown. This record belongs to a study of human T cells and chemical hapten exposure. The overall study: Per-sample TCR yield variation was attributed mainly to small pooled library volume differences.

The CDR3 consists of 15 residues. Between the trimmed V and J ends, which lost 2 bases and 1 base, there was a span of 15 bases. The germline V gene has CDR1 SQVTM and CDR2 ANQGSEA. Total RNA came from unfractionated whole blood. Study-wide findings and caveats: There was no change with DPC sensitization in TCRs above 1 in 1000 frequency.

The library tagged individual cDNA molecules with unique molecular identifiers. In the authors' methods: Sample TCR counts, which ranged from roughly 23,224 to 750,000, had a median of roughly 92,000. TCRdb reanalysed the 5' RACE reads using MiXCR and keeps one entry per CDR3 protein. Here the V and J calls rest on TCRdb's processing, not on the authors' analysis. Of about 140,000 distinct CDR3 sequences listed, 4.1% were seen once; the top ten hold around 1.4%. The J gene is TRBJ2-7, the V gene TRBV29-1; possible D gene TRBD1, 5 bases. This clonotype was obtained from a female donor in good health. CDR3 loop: CSVEQQHRLSYEQYF. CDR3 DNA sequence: TGCAGCGTTGAACAGCAACACAGGCTATCCTACGAGCAGTACTTC.